This T cell receptor (beta chain) was captured in a study of blood T cell repertoires in COVID-19 (dated by TCRdb to the early 2020s). As for the study more broadly: Samples covering the acute and convalescent phases of COVID-19 were provided by collaborators in the United States, Italy and Spain. The prospective study material was composed of cDNA or gDNA derived from T cells, B-cell-depleted T cells, or PBMCs. The sample metadata nearly always contained a de-identified subject ID, COVID-19 status, age in years and sex. Subjects who had been exposed to COVID-19, were actively infected with it, or had recovered from it provided the deeply sampled blood TCRbeta repertoires that made up the dataset. A freely available public database, intended as a resource for researchers studying the immune response to SARS-CoV-2, is where the repertoires were released. Samples came from the ongoing ImmuneRACE study (first 160 participants) plus 1,254 subjects from 6 global collaborators. Where HLA class I and class II types were available, the types were taken from metadata supplied by the sample provider, not from assay-based typing.

Including the terminal cysteine and phenylalanine, the CDR3 comprises 11 residues. Only the CDR3 DNA is retained, 33 bases long and in frame from the first base. For CDR1 and CDR2, the germline V gene lists SGHVS and FNYEAQ. Trimming costs V 5 bases and J 5 bases, and their ends lie 7 bases apart. The immunoSEQ Assay, a bias-controlled multiplex PCR, was used to amplify TCRbeta CDR3 regions from genomic DNA. Per the source publication's procedure: Nucleated cell counts per sample were estimated from amplification of reference gene primers within the assay. To quantify the absolute abundance of each unique TCRbeta CDR3 rearrangement, sequence reads were collapsed and filtered. For each sample, productive Simpson clonality was calculated by taking the square root of Simpson's diversity index across productive rearrangements. The clones in this table, taken by TCRdb from immuneACCESS, are in-frame only. Not every clone is retained; where verified, under half of the shortfall comes from an unresolved V gene, and the cause of the rest is unknown. The V and J calls and clone size are taken from that table; D and trimming were inferred from the DNA. The sample profile shows 200,000 to 300,000 clones; 75% to 90% of them were found once. The ten largest make up roughly 2% of the sample.

Beyond this particular receptor, the publication reports: How much clinical and demographic metadata was included differed by source and by participant, and the metadata was provided uncurated.

Note on this clone: Its binding antigen is unknown. No quality values exist for individual bases; no much larger clone is one base distant.

Collaborating institutions collected whole blood in K2EDTA tubes following their own protocols. For TCRbeta analysis, collaborators shipped samples in one of three forms: frozen whole blood, isolated PBMCs, or DNA extracted from either of those sample types. The source material was peripheral blood. This clonotype was obtained from a man aged 30 to 39 with active or convalescent COVID-19. The chain joins TRBV7-6 to TRBJ2-7, with TRBD1 as a weak D call on 6 bases. The CDR3 in this case is CASSPGDEQYF. The DNA sequence is as follows: TGTGCCAGCAGCCCAGGGGACGAGCAGTACTTC.